This T cell receptor beta chain was recovered during a study of blood T cells in healthy people across ages. Study findings and constraints: Higher diversity and more naive CD4+ cells were features of long-lived donors, compared to aged donors.

There are 15 residues in the CDR3. Germline V gives CDR1 MNHNS, CDR2 SASEGT. V lost 8 bases, J lost 5 bases, and 14 bases stayed unmatched. Sample-barcoded 5' priming and a J-beta primer mix drove a second PCR of 7 to 11 cycles. Each cDNA molecule was tagged by a template-switch adaptor that had 12 random nucleotides. A single record per CDR3 protein comes from TCRdb applying MiXCR to the 5' RACE reads. Here the sample spans more than 800,000 distinct CDR3 sequences, around 26% being singletons. Comments on this clonotype: Antigen: not known.

Sample: blood. The receptor comes from a woman aged 80 or older in good health. This sequence joins TRBV6-1 and TRBJ1-2; TRBD1 agrees at 7 bases. The CDR3: CASHLGRGQGYGYTF. The DNA of the CDR3 is TGTGCCAGCCATTTGGGGAGGGGGCAAGGGTATGGCTACACCTTC.